Below are 2 T cell receptor beta chains sequenced from a single sample in a study of T cells in Graves' hyperthyroidism and ophthalmopathy. Amplification yielded TCR beta CDR3 regions, with RNA transcripts as the source. The HTBI primer set drove a first-round RT-PCR of the TCR CDR3. TCRdb reanalysed the multiplex PCR reads using MiXCR and keeps one entry per CDR3 protein. The sample carries roughly 280,000 distinct CDR3 sequences, about 20% recorded once. Source material: blood. The receptors were gathered from a man aged 25 to 45 with Graves' ophthalmopathy.

This clonotype was picked up many times. This chain uses TRBV7-9 with TRBJ1-2, with D possibly being TRBD1 (5 bases). This CDR3 has 15 amino acids. Per germline, CDR1 SEHNR and CDR2 FQNEAQ (reference sequence). Trimming left V 5 bases short and J 4 bases short, with 17 bases between. The chain's CDR3 is CASSTATGRSYGYTF. Written as DNA, the CDR3 is TGTGCCAGCAGCACCGCGACGGGACGGTCCTATGGCTACACCTTC.

The V call is TRBV9, the J call TRBJ1-2; no reliable D call. The CDR3 totals 14 residues. Per germline, CDR1 SGDLS and CDR2 YYNGEE. Trimming shortened V by 3 bases and J by 2 bases, and 11 bases separated the two germline ends. CDR3 DNA sequence: TGTGCCAGCAGCGGTCTGGGTTTAAACTATGGCTACACCTTC. Residues: CASSGLGLNYGYTF.